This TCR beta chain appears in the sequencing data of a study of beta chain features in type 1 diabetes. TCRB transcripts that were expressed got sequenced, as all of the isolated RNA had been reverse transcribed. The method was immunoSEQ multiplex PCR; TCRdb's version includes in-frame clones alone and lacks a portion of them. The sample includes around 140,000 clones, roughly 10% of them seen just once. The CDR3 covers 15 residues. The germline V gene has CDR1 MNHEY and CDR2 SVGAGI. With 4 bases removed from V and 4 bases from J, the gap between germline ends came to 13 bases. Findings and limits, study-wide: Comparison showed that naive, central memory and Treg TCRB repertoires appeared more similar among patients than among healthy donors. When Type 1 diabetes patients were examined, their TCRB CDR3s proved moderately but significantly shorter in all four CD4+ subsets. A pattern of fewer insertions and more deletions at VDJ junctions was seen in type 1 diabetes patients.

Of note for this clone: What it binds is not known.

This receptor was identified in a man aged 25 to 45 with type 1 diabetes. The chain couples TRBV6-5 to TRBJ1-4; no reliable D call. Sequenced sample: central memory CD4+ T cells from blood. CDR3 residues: CASSSIGWSNEKLFF. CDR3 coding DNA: TGTGCCAGCAGTTCCATCGGGTGGAGTAATGAAAAACTGTTTTTT.